The 15 T cell receptor beta chains below come from one sample, sequenced in a study of beta chain features in type 1 diabetes. Isolated RNA was reverse transcribed in full, so expressed TCRB transcripts were sequenced. The protocol was immunoSEQ multiplex PCR, while the TCRdb copy is restricted to in-frame clones and leaves out a portion. The sample consists of roughly 300,000 clones, approximately 14% of them appearing once. Sequenced input: central memory CD4+ T cells from blood. The receptors here all came from a man aged 30-40 years in good health.

This rearrangement joins TRBV2 to TRBJ2-7, with 10 bases matching TRBD1. With V trimmed by 5 bases and J by 2 bases, 3 bases remained unmatched. The CDR3 covers 14 residues. Germline V gene data show CDR1 as SNHLY and CDR2 as FYNNEI. CDR3 in amino acids: CASSMGTGAYEQYV. The DNA for the CDR3 is TGTGCCAGCAGTATGGGGACAGGGGCCTACGAGCAGTACGTC.

This clone was seen a few times. The chain has TRBV6-1 and TRBJ1-5; D is undetermined. The length of the CDR3 is 13 residues. Germline-derived CDR1 and CDR2 are MNHNS and SASEGT. V was clipped by 6 bases and J by 4 bases, with 10 bases between them. In DNA form, the CDR3 reads TGTGCCAGCAGAGAGACGGGGAATCAGCCCCAGCATTTT. It is translated as CASRETGNQPQHF.

This clone was seen more than once but under ten times. The chain links TRBV5-8 to TRBJ1-5, with D uncertain. CDR3 size: 15 residues. Germline CDR1 reads SGHTS; CDR2 reads YDEGEE. Trimming cost V 4 bases and J 0 bases, with 11 bases left between them. This CDR3 reads CASSPGWSSNQPQHF. The CDR3 DNA follows: TGTGCCAGCAGCCCCGGCTGGTCTAGCAATCAGCCCCAGCATTTT.

This chain joins TRBV7-9 and TRBJ2-3; D not certain. CDR1 is SEHNR, CDR2 FQNEAQ, per germline (reference sequence). This CDR3 is 11 amino acids long. Trimming shortened V by 5 bases and J by 6 bases, and 6 bases separated the two germline ends. DNA for the CDR3: TGTGCCAGCAGCCAAAAGGATACGCAGTATTTT. Its protein is CASSQKDTQYF.

This clone was seen a handful of times. The rearrangement uses TRBV28 and TRBJ2-2; 12 nucleotides agree with TRBD1. The junction had 11 bases not matched to a gene; V was cut back by 5 bases and J by 7 bases. Germline V gives CDR1 MDHEN, CDR2 SYDVKM. CDR3 length: 17 amino acids. The CDR3 region is CASSPAGQGARGGELFF. CDR3 in DNA: TGTGCCAGCAGTCCCGCGGGACAGGGGGCTCGGGGCGGGGAGCTGTTTTTT.

This clone was seen a few times. CDR3 region: CASSQVLRGEQYF. Here the CDR3 DNA reads TGCGCCAGCAGCCAAGTGTTGAGGGGCGAGCAGTACTTC. The rearrangement uses TRBV4-3 and TRBJ2-7, with D perhaps matching TRBD1 or TRBD2 (5 bases each). The CDR3 contains 13 residues. The V gene lost 1 base and the J gene lost 6 bases, with 10 bases spanning the gap. Germline V gene lookup returns CDR1 LGHNA and CDR2 YSLEER.

This clone was counted between two and nine times. The chain joins TRBV7-2 to TRBJ2-1; 7 nucleotides align to TRBD1. V shed 5 bases, J shed 3 bases, and the junction held 7 bases outside the gene matches. Germline CDR1 reads SGHTA; CDR2 reads FQGNSA. This CDR3 has 15 amino acids. CDR3 DNA: TGTGCCAGCAGCAAGGGGGCAAAACGCTACAATGAGCAGTTCTTC. Its translation is CASSKGAKRYNEQFF.

The chain couples TRBV7-8 to TRBJ1-5; D perhaps matches TRBD1 (5 bases). Per germline, CDR1 SGHVS and CDR2 FQNEAQ. V dropped 0 bases and J dropped 1 base, with 16 bases sitting between them. The CDR3 consists of 18 residues. The CDR3 nucleotides are TGTGCCAGCAGCTTAGCTCACAGGACGCGTAAGAGCAATCAGCCCCAGCATTTT. Translation gives CASSLAHRTRKSNQPQHF.

The chain combines TRBV6-1 with TRBJ1-2, with a tentative D call TRBD1 (5 bases). V lost 5 bases and J lost 4, with 14 bases in between. This CDR3 is built from 14 residues. Germline V gene sequence: CDR1 MNHNS, CDR2 SASEGT. The CDR3 sequence: CASSLDGTSYGYTF. The CDR3, as DNA: TGTGCCAGCAGTCTTGACGGGACTTCCTATGGCTACACCTTC.

The gene calls are TRBV11-2 and TRBJ2-1; D perhaps matches TRBD1 (6 bases). The V and J ends lost 1 base and 9 bases respectively, with 13 bases between them. This CDR3 is 14 amino acids long. In germline, CDR1 is SGHAT, CDR2 FQNNGV. CDR3 in amino acids: CASSLGAQGAEQFF. The CDR3 region has the DNA TGTGCCAGCAGCTTAGGGGCACAGGGTGCTGAGCAGTTCTTC.

The chain employs TRBV19 and TRBJ2-2, with TRBD2 matching over 13 bases. CDR1 and CDR2 (germline): LNHDA, SQIVND (reference sequence). The V and J ends lost 6 bases and 4 bases, in that order; junction bases with no gene match: 2. The CDR3 length is 15 residues. DNA of the CDR3: TGTGCCAGTAGAACTAGCGGGGGGGTCACCGGGGAGCTGTTTTTT. Its translation is CASRTSGGVTGELFF.

This clone was seen only a few times. The chain carries TRBV6-7 and TRBJ2-5; tentatively, D is TRBD2 (6 bases). TRBV6-7 is an ORF, and what it does is uncertain. Trimming removed 3 bases at V and 4 bases at J, with 12 bases between. This CDR3 is built from 14 residues. The CDR3 loop is CASSYGLGRETQYF. The CDR3 bases are TGTGCCAGCAGTTATGGGCTCGGGAGAGAGACCCAGTACTTC.

This clone was seen a few times. This chain connects TRBV11-3 to TRBJ2-7; D possibly corresponds to TRBD1 (6 bases). The CDR3 runs 15 residues. Germline CDR1 reads SGHNT; CDR2 reads YENEEA. The ends were cut back, 5 bases at V and 0 bases at J, with 14 bases in the middle. CDR3 DNA: TGTGCCAGCAGCGGACAAGGGACACTCTCCTACGAGCAGTACTTC. Residues: CASSGQGTLSYEQYF.

This clone was observed a handful of times. The rearrangement joins TRBV7-3 to TRBJ2-2; 8 nucleotides line up with TRBD1. The CDR3 sequence is 14 residues long. Germline V lookup: CDR1 SGHTA, CDR2 FQGTGA. The V and J ends lost 5 bases and 4 bases, in that order; junction bases with no gene match: 3. The CDR3 DNA reads TGTGCCAGCAGCCCGGGACAGGTCACCGGGGAGCTGTTTTTT. Its translation: CASSPGQVTGELFF.

At least ten counts were recorded for this clone. CDR3 residues: CASSPQGYQETQYF. The CDR3 region has the DNA TGTGCCAGCAGCCCACAGGGATATCAAGAGACCCAGTACTTC. The rearrangement links TRBV5-4 to TRBJ2-5; possible D gene TRBD1, 6 bases. The CDR3 consists of 14 residues. Trimming removed 4 bases from V and 2 bases from J, with 12 bases in between. CDR1 and CDR2 (germline): SGHNT, YYREEE (reference sequence).